This is a list of T cell receptor beta chains from one sample in a study of immune characterization of retroperitoneal liposarcoma. Each CDR3 protein gets one entry after TCRdb re-called the PCR reads with MiXCR. The sample contains 8,200 or so distinct CDR3 sequences, about 38% of which appear only once. The sample taken for sequencing was tumor tissue. Receptor source: a male donor with retroperitoneal liposarcoma. Each CDR3 is given with its conserved first and last residue. The order of the fields is clone size, D gene, J gene, V gene, CDR3 protein, CDR3 DNA. The D gene is left open where the match is weak. Size is omitted from some rows. Given values are once, few, many or a class for expanded clones.

medium-sized | TRBD1 | TRBJ2-5 | TRBV7-8 | CASSPSRQGGVETQYF | TGTGCCAGCAGCCCCTCTAGACAGGGGGGTGTGGAGACCCAGTACTTC
NA | TRBD1 | TRBJ2-1 | TRBV6-1 | CASSPLTGINEQFF | TGTGCCAGCAGTCCGCTGACAGGGATCAATGAGCAGTTCTTC
few | NA | TRBJ1-6 | TRBV7-2 | CASSPGGDLEGPLHF | TGTGCCAGCAGCCCGGGGGGGGACCTCGAAGGACCCCTCCACTTT
few | TRBD1 | TRBJ1-6 | TRBV12-3/TRBV12-4 | CASSPGQGGGSPLHF | TGTGCCAGCAGTCCCGGACAGGGTGGGGGTTCACCCCTCCACTTT
NA | TRBD2 | TRBJ2-3 | TRBV7-2 | CASSLWGLGDTQYF | TGTGCCAGCAGCTTATGGGGACTAGGTGATACGCAGTATTTT
NA | NA | TRBJ2-3 | TRBV6-1 | CASRLGTDTQYF | TGTGCCAGCAGGCTTGGAACAGATACGCAGTATTTT
medium-sized | NA | TRBJ2-4 | TRBV6-1 | CASSSGNQAFSIQYF | TGTGCCAGCAGTTCGGGGAACCAGGCTTTTAGCATTCAGTACTTC
medium-sized | NA | TRBJ2-7 | TRBV7-2 | CASSRTVYEQYF | TGTGCCAGCAGTCGGACGGTTTACGAGCAGTACTTC
few | NA | TRBJ2-7 | TRBV27 | CASGKTVYEQYF | TGTGCCAGCGGAAAGACAGTCTACGAGCAGTACTTC
medium-sized | NA | TRBJ2-7 | TRBV12-3/TRBV12-4 | CASSFHYEQYF | TGTGCCAGCAGTTTCCACTACGAGCAGTACTTC
few | NA | TRBJ2-2 | TRBV6-1 | CASSALGDIGELFF | TGTGCCAGCAGTGCCCTAGGGGACATCGGGGAGCTGTTTTTT
medium-sized | NA | TRBJ2-7 | TRBV11-3 | CASSPLGVLSYEQYF | TGTGCCAGCAGCCCCCTGGGGGTATTGAGCTACGAGCAGTACTTC
few | NA | TRBJ2-1 | TRBV7-2 | CASSTRTHNEQFF | TGTGCCAGCAGCACCCGGACACACAATGAGCAGTTCTTC
medium-sized | TRBD1 | TRBJ1-1 | TRBV6-1 | CASSEGRGQGRTEAFF | TGTGCCAGCAGTGAAGGCAGGGGACAGGGGAGAACTGAAGCTTTCTTT
NA | NA | TRBJ1-1 | TRBV7-2 | CASSFRGEYTEAFF | TGTGCCAGCAGCTTCCGGGGGGAATACACTGAAGCTTTCTTT
NA | NA | TRBJ2-3 | TRBV10-2 | CASSADRSTDTQYF | TGCGCCAGCAGCGCGGATAGGAGCACAGATACGCAGTATTTT
medium-sized | TRBD2 | TRBJ2-1 | TRBV6-6 | CASSYQAGGGRTQFF | TGTGCCAGCAGTTACCAGGCCGGGGGAGGGAGGACCCAGTTCTTC
NA | NA | TRBJ2-5 | TRBV25-1 | CASRVNSGTGQETQYF | TGTGCCAGCAGAGTGAATAGCGGGACAGGGCAAGAGACCCAGTACTTC
NA | NA | TRBJ2-7 | TRBV6-1 | CASSNIPGHGAVSYEQYF | TGTGCCAGCAGCAATATTCCGGGCCATGGAGCGGTATCCTACGAGCAGTACTTC
medium-sized | NA | TRBJ2-7 | TRBV7-6 | CASSATRRDNEQYF | TGTGCCAGCAGCGCGACGAGGAGGGACAATGAGCAGTACTTC
NA | NA | TRBJ1-4 | TRBV7-6 | CASSEGRRKGEKLFF | TGTGCTAGCAGCGAAGGACGTCGGAAGGGTGAAAAACTGTTTTTT
medium-sized | TRBD2 | TRBJ2-1 | TRBV6-1 | CASSSERGGLGNEQFF | TGTGCCAGCAGTTCCGAGCGGGGGGGTCTTGGGAATGAGCAGTTCTTC
few | NA | TRBJ2-3 | TRBV11-1 | CASSSTDTQYF | TGTGCCAGCAGCTCCACAGATACGCAGTATTTT
NA | TRBD1 | TRBJ2-7 | TRBV7-4 | CASSPAGQGFHEQYF | TGTGCCAGCAGCCCTGCCGGACAGGGGTTCCACGAGCAGTACTTC
large | NA | TRBJ2-6 | TRBV27 | CASSFLGVGANVLTF | TGTGCCAGCAGTTTTCTGGGGGTTGGGGCCAACGTCCTGACTTTC
NA | NA | TRBJ2-1 | TRBV7-8 | CVSSPKSGAQYNEQFF | TGTGTCAGCAGCCCGAAATCGGGGGCCCAATACAATGAGCAGTTCTTC
NA | NA | TRBJ2-7 | TRBV6-1 | CASSEGGGPYEQYF | TGTGCCAGCAGTGAAGGCGGGGGCCCCTACGAGCAGTACTTC
medium-sized | NA | TRBJ2-1 | TRBV7-6 | CASKLSIQGGEQFF | TGTGCCAGCAAACTTTCGATACAGGGAGGTGAGCAGTTCTTC
NA | TRBD1 | TRBJ2-1 | TRBV6-5 | CASSWTGNDEQFF | TGTGCCAGCAGTTGGACAGGGAACGATGAGCAGTTCTTC
medium-sized | NA | TRBJ2-7 | TRBV11-3 | CASSFRDYEQYF | TGTGCCAGCAGCTTTAGGGACTACGAGCAGTACTTC
NA | NA | TRBJ1-2 | TRBV7-3 | CASSLNGGSGYTF | TGTGCCAGCAGCTTAAACGGGGGCTCGGGCTACACCTTC
medium-sized | NA | TRBJ2-1 | TRBV6-1 | CASSEGGDTTYEQFF | TGTGCCAGCAGTGAAGGGGGGGACACCACCTACGAGCAGTTCTTC
NA | TRBD1 | TRBJ2-1 | TRBV10-3 | CATRQGANNEQFF | TGTGCCACCCGACAGGGGGCCAACAATGAGCAGTTCTTC
NA | NA | TRBJ1-1 | TRBV6-1 | CASSEAPVGNTEAFF | TGTGCCAGCAGTGAAGCTCCGGTCGGGAACACTGAAGCTTTCTTT
medium-sized | NA | TRBJ2-7 | TRBV6-1 | CASSTWGEQYF | TGTGCCAGCAGCACATGGGGCGAGCAGTACTTC
NA | TRBD2 | TRBJ2-1 | TRBV6-6 | CASSYPREGHSYNEQFF | TGTGCCAGCAGTTACCCGAGGGAGGGCCATTCCTACAATGAGCAGTTCTTC
NA | NA | TRBJ2-1 | TRBV27 | CASSFVGETQFF | TGTGCCAGCAGTTTCGTAGGAGAGACCCAGTTCTTC
few | NA | TRBJ2-1 | TRBV12-5 | CASGPGRGSPDEQFF | TGTGCTAGTGGTCCCGGGAGAGGGTCCCCGGATGAGCAGTTCTTC